The rows below give T cell receptor beta chains drawn from one sample of a study of T cells after yellow fever vaccination. TCRdb re-called the 5' RACE reads with MiXCR, one entry per CDR3 protein. The sample lists about 550,000 distinct CDR3 sequences, approximately 21% occurring once. The source material was PBMCs, sampled 15 days after the yellow fever booster vaccination. These receptors were taken from a man aged 30-40 years who received the YFV17D yellow fever vaccine. Both conserved end residues are part of each CDR3. Fields, in order: CDR3 protein, CDR3 DNA, clone size, CDR3 length, D gene, V gene, J gene. A D gene is named only where the DNA matches it firmly. Clone size is shown for a subset of rows, as once, few, many or a class of expanded clone.

CASSPGRIYEQYF	TGTGCCAGCAGTCCTGGACGGATTTACGAGCAGTACTTC	.	13	.	TRBV2	TRBJ2-7
CASSLGHFQETQYF	TGCGCCAGCAGCCTGGGACACTTCCAAGAGACCCAGTACTTC	few	14	.	TRBV5-1	TRBJ2-5
CSASHLGMTNEQFF	TGCAGTGCTAGCCACCTAGGGATGACGAATGAGCAGTTCTTC	.	14	.	TRBV20-1	TRBJ2-1
CASSSMVGELFF	TGTGCCAGCAGTAGCATGGTCGGGGAGCTGTTTTTT	few	12	.	TRBV6-5	TRBJ2-2
CASGPPREQYF	TGTGCCAGCGGGCCCCCGAGGGAGCAGTACTTC	.	11	.	TRBV5-4	TRBJ2-7
CASSLQTSGSSYEQYF	TGCGCCAGCAGCTTACAGACTAGCGGTAGCTCCTACGAGCAGTACTTC	few	16	TRBD2	TRBV5-1	TRBJ2-7
CASSQNGGPRSTDTQYF	TGTGCCAGCAGCCAAAACGGGGGACCCCGCAGCACAGATACGCAGTATTTT	few	17	.	TRBV6-1	TRBJ2-3
CASSLTGDLDTEAFF	TGCGCCAGCAGCTTGACAGGGGATTTGGACACTGAAGCTTTCTTT	.	15	TRBD1	TRBV5-1	TRBJ1-1
CSASDSSSYNSPLHF	TGCAGTGCTAGTGACAGCAGCTCCTATAATTCACCCCTCCACTTT	.	15	.	TRBV20-1	TRBJ1-6
CSVHLPGQGAVAFF	TGCAGTGTCCACCTCCCGGGACAGGGGGCGGTGGCTTTCTTT	many	14	TRBD1	TRBV20-1	TRBJ1-1
CTSSPLGTSGRALDTQYF	TGCACCAGCAGCCCCTTAGGGACTAGCGGGAGGGCCCTAGATACGCAGTATTTT	few	18	.	TRBV1	TRBJ2-3
CASSLGGVAETQYF	TGTGCCAGCAGCTTGGGAGGGGTAGCTGAGACCCAGTACTTC	.	14	TRBD2	TRBV11-2	TRBJ2-5
CSVELHTTGGTQYF	TGCAGCGTTGAACTGCACACGACCGGTGGGACCCAGTACTTC	few	14	.	TRBV29-1	TRBJ2-5
CATSDSFPSGYNEQFF	TGTGCCACCAGTGATTCTTTCCCATCCGGCTACAATGAGCAGTTCTTC	.	16	.	TRBV24-1	TRBJ2-1
CASSSGTWETQYF	TGTGCCAGCTCATCGGGTACCTGGGAGACCCAGTACTTC	few	13	.	TRBV18	TRBJ2-5
CASSSPGGNEQFF	TGTGCCAGCAGCTCACCGGGGGGAAATGAGCAGTTCTTC	few	13	TRBD2	TRBV5-5	TRBJ2-1
CASSSRTSGHNEQFF	TGCGCCAGCAGCTCGAGGACTAGCGGCCACAATGAGCAGTTCTTC	.	15	TRBD2	TRBV5-1	TRBJ2-1
CASTSERNEQFF	TGTGCCAGCACGTCCGAGCGGAATGAGCAGTTCTTC	few	12	.	TRBV12-3/TRBV12-4	TRBJ2-1
CSGEQGDTQYF	TGCAGCGGAGAACAGGGGGATACCCAGTACTTC	few	11	TRBD1	TRBV20-1	TRBJ2-5
CASSRDTTYLGYTF	TGTGCCAGCAGCCGGGACACAACTTACCTTGGCTACACCTTC	few	14	.	TRBV12-3/TRBV12-4	TRBJ1-2
CAWSTQRETQYF	TGTGCCTGGAGTACCCAACGAGAGACCCAGTACTTC	few	12	.	TRBV30	TRBJ2-5
CASRLGLAGPDTQYF	TGTGCCAGCAGGCTCGGACTAGCGGGCCCAGATACGCAGTATTTT	few	15	TRBD2	TRBV28	TRBJ2-3
CASSLGFPLAGPNTGELFF	TGTGCCAGCAGCTTAGGCTTCCCCTTAGCGGGACCGAACACCGGGGAGCTGTTTTTT	few	19	TRBD2	TRBV7-2	TRBJ2-2
CASRVAGGSLSGANVLTF	TGTGCCTCCCGAGTGGCGGGGGGATCCCTCTCTGGGGCCAACGTCCTGACTTTC	many	18	TRBD2	TRBV10-3	TRBJ2-6
CSADQRVQETQYF	TGCAGTGCGGATCAACGGGTCCAAGAGACCCAGTACTTC	.	13	.	TRBV20-1	TRBJ2-5
CASSRLATNTGELFF	TGTGCCAGCAGTCGACTAGCGACGAACACCGGGGAGCTGTTTTTT	.	15	TRBD2	TRBV25-1	TRBJ2-2
CASSPPTVETQYF	TGTGCCAGCTCACCACCCACAGTTGAGACCCAGTACTTC	few	13	.	TRBV18	TRBJ2-5
CAIRRDTQETQYF	TGTGCCATCCGGCGGGACACCCAAGAGACCCAGTACTTC	few	13	.	TRBV6-2/TRBV6-3	TRBJ2-5
CASRYRDRGSYEQYF	TGTGCCAGCAGATACCGGGACAGGGGGTCCTACGAGCAGTACTTC	.	15	TRBD1	TRBV6-5	TRBJ2-7
CASSPGTRGETQYF	TGTGCCAGCAGCCCAGGGACTAGAGGAGAGACCCAGTACTTC	.	14	TRBD2	TRBV7-2	TRBJ2-5
CASSLGPSGMAYEQYF	TGTGCCAGCAGCTTGGGGCCTAGCGGGATGGCCTACGAGCAGTACTTC	few	16	TRBD2	TRBV7-9	TRBJ2-7
CSERAAGEQFF	TGCAGCGAGAGGGCCGCGGGTGAGCAGTTCTTC	.	11	.	TRBV29-1	TRBJ2-1
CASTFQIGTRPQEETQYF	TGTGCCAGCACCTTCCAGATCGGGACTAGACCTCAAGAAGAGACCCAGTACTTC	.	18	TRBD2	TRBV12-3/TRBV12-4	TRBJ2-5
CASSTHRGSNQPQHF	TGTGCCAGCAGTACCCACCGAGGGAGCAATCAGCCCCAGCATTTT	.	15	.	TRBV27	TRBJ1-5
CASSSSGTGFSEQYF	TGTGCCAGCAGTTCCAGTGGGACAGGCTTCTCCGAGCAGTACTTC	.	15	TRBD1	TRBV28	TRBJ2-7
CASSFGRIYNEQFF	TGTGCCAGCAGTTTCGGACGGATCTACAATGAGCAGTTCTTC	.	14	.	TRBV12-3/TRBV12-4	TRBJ2-1
CASRLDRGVTGELFF	TGTGCCAGCAGACTTGACAGGGGGGTGACCGGGGAGCTGTTTTTT	.	15	TRBD1	TRBV2	TRBJ2-2
CASSLTGADQPQHF	TGTGCCAGCAGTTTAACAGGGGCAGATCAGCCCCAGCATTTT	.	14	TRBD1	TRBV27	TRBJ1-5
CASSPTGNPSTDTQYF	TGTGCCAGCAGCCCAACAGGGAACCCGAGCACAGATACGCAGTATTTT	.	16	.	TRBV7-7	TRBJ2-3
CASSESSHAGIQYF	TGCGCCAGCAGTGAGTCGAGCCACGCCGGCATTCAGTACTTC	.	14	.	TRBV10-1	TRBJ2-4
CASSRGSGANVLTF	TGCGCCAGCAGCCGAGGCTCTGGGGCCAACGTCCTGACTTTC	many	14	.	TRBV5-1	TRBJ2-6
CASSQGQAGETQYF	TGCGCCAGCAGCCAAGGCCAAGCCGGGGAGACCCAGTACTTC	.	14	.	TRBV4-3	TRBJ2-5
CASSYSVDRLGEKLFF	TGTGCCAGCAGTTACTCGGTGGACAGGCTCGGTGAAAAACTGTTTTTT	.	16	TRBD1	TRBV6-5	TRBJ1-4
CSVKAGGELFF	TGCAGCGTTAAAGCGGGCGGGGAGCTGTTTTTT	.	11	.	TRBV29-1	TRBJ2-2
CASSLLSGSEAFF	TGCGCCAGCAGCTTGCTTTCAGGGTCTGAAGCTTTCTTT	few	13	.	TRBV5-1	TRBJ1-1
CASSQAPGQGTDTQYF	TGCGCCAGCAGTCAAGCGCCGGGACAGGGTACAGATACGCAGTATTTT	.	16	TRBD1	TRBV23-1	TRBJ2-3
CASSLSGITGELFF	TGTGCCAGCAGCTTATCCGGGATAACCGGGGAGCTGTTTTTT	.	14	.	TRBV7-3	TRBJ2-2
CSASDYSGETQYF	TGCAGTGCATCGGACTACTCCGGGGAGACCCAGTACTTC	.	13	.	TRBV20-1	TRBJ2-5
CSASYSRRYEQYF	TGCAGTGCTAGTTACTCCCGTAGGTACGAGCAGTACTTC	few	13	.	TRBV20-1	TRBJ2-7
CASSWGAGVDTQYF	TGTGCCAGCAGTTGGGGGGCAGGGGTGGATACGCAGTATTTT	many	14	.	TRBV27	TRBJ2-3
CASSYVGLRQPQHF	TGTGCCAGCAGTTATGTCGGACTTAGGCAGCCCCAGCATTTT	.	14	.	TRBV6-2/TRBV6-3	TRBJ1-5
CATSDSSGTSAIETQYF	TGTGCCACCAGTGATTCTTCCGGGACTAGCGCAATTGAGACCCAGTACTTC	few	17	TRBD2	TRBV24-1	TRBJ2-5
CASSPNTGSRWELFF	TGTGCCAGCAGTCCAAATACCGGGAGCCGCTGGGAGCTGTTTTTT	few	15	.	TRBV12-3/TRBV12-4	TRBJ2-2
CASSSLWAQETQYF	TGTGCCAGCAGCTCCCTATGGGCCCAAGAGACCCAGTACTTC	.	14	.	TRBV7-2	TRBJ2-5
CSARTGGEAFF	TGCAGTGCTCGGACAGGGGGCGAAGCTTTCTTT	.	11	TRBD1	TRBV20-1	TRBJ1-1
CASSLDRWENTEAFF	TGCGCCAGCAGCTTGGACAGGTGGGAGAACACTGAAGCTTTCTTT	many	15	.	TRBV5-1	TRBJ1-1
CSARHRDLLYEQYF	TGCAGTGCTAGACACAGGGACCTCTTATACGAGCAGTACTTC	.	14	.	TRBV20-1	TRBJ2-7
CASRAWGRNEQFF	TGCGCCAGCAGAGCTTGGGGGCGGAATGAGCAGTTCTTC	.	13	.	TRBV5-1	TRBJ2-1
CSARLPNREAFF	TGCAGTGCTAGACTCCCCAACCGCGAAGCTTTCTTT	many	12	.	TRBV20-1	TRBJ1-1